Shown below are 16 T cell receptor beta chains from a single sample sequenced in a study of cytomegalovirus exposure and HLA in healthy donors. Using immunoSEQ multiplex PCR, the repertoire was profiled, and TCRdb retains in-frame clones only, with some absent. The table lists more than 200,000 clones, about 90% of them singletons, with around 12% in the top ten. Material for sequencing was PBMCs. These TCRs come from a man between 18 and 29 years old in good health and CMV-seropositive.

The CDR3 DNA is TGCGCCAGCAGCCAAGAGCCGGGCCGATCGGGGGTAGGTCAGCCCCAGCATTTT. Translation: CASSQEPGRSGVGQPQHF. The chain couples TRBV4-1 to TRBJ1-5; the D gene is possibly TRBD1 (5 bases). This CDR3 contains 18 residues. The ends were cut back, 0 bases at V and 6 bases at J, with 21 bases in the middle. Germline loops: CDR1 MGHRA, CDR2 YSYEKL.

V gene TRBV29-1 combines with J gene TRBJ2-3; 9 nucleotides match TRBD1. From germline, CDR1 is SQVTM and CDR2 ANQGSEA. This CDR3 contains 13 residues. Trimming removed 7 bases from V and 3 bases from J; junction bases left unmatched: 5. This CDR3 is CSARQGGTDTQYF. The CDR3 DNA sequence: TGCAGCGCCCGACAGGGGGGGACAGATACGCAGTATTTT.

This chain uses TRBV28 with TRBJ1-1; D not certain. CDR3 length: 10 residues. Germline values: CDR1 MDHEN, CDR2 SYDVKM. Trimming shortened V by 7 bases and J by 4 bases, and 4 bases separated the two germline ends. The CDR3 DNA is TGTGCCAGCATCGGCACTGAAGCTTTCTTT. Translated, it gives CASIGTEAFF.

This clone was detected once. The chain couples TRBV29-1 to TRBJ2-4; either TRBD1 or TRBD2 may fit D (5 bases each). Germline lookup yields CDR1 SQVTM and CDR2 ANQGSEA. The length of the CDR3 is 16 residues. CDR3 sequence: CTRGRVRPLAKNIQYF. DNA for the CDR3: TGCACCCGGGGCAGGGTACGACCGCTAGCCAAAAACATTCAGTACTTC.

This chain connects TRBV6-5 to TRBJ1-1; maybe TRBD1 (6 bases). This CDR3 has 13 residues. V was shortened by 6 bases and J by 7 bases, with 15 bases between the two germline ends. CDR1 and CDR2 from the germline V gene are MNHEY and SVGAGI. Here the CDR3 reads CASSPPGTFEAFF. CDR3 DNA: TGTGCCAGCAGCCCTCCTGGGACATTTGAAGCTTTCTTT.

J is TRBJ2-3 and V is TRBV5-1; D remains ambiguous. Trimming pared 3 bases from V and 3 bases from J, leaving 5 bases between. There are 12 residues in the CDR3. Germline CDR1 and CDR2: SGHRS and YFSETQ. The CDR3, as DNA: TGCGCCAGCAGCTCCCTTACAGATACGCAGTATTTT. Translation: CASSSLTDTQYF.

This chain uses TRBV27 with TRBJ2-1; 10 bases fit TRBD2. V dropped 1 base and J dropped 8; count of bases not matched to a gene: 5. Germline loops: CDR1 MNHEY, CDR2 SMNVEV (reference sequence). This CDR3 is 15 amino acids long. The DNA for the CDR3 is TGTGCCAGCAGTTTATGGCCTAGCGGGGGTGATGAGCAGTTCTTC. Translation gives CASSLWPSGGDEQFF.

The chain links TRBV5-6 to TRBJ2-3; 9 bases map to TRBD1. The CDR3 loop spans 15 amino acids. V shed 3 bases, J shed 11 bases, and the junction held 13 bases outside the gene matches. The V gene's germline CDR1 is SGHDT and CDR2 YYEEEE. The CDR3 DNA reads TGTGCCAGCAGCTGGGGACAGGGTGGACCATATTTGCAGTATTTT. It codes for CASSWGQGGPYLQYF. Full variable domain (outside the CDR3, taken from reference TRBV5-6 and TRBJ2-3): DAGVTQSPTHLIKTRGQQVTLRCSPKSGHDTVSWYQQALGQGPQFIFQYYEEEERQRGNFPDRFSGHQFPNYSSELNVNALLLGDSALYLCASSWGQGGPYLQYFGPGTRLTVL.

The chain is built from TRBV29-1 and TRBJ1-2; D call uncertain. The V end lost 6 bases, the J end lost 4 bases, and 15 bases lay between the germline ends. From germline, CDR1 is SQVTM and CDR2 ANQGSEA. The CDR3 contains 13 residues. The CDR3 sequence is CSVEGGVRYGYTF. The CDR3 DNA follows: TGCAGCGTGGAGGGTGGGGTACGCTATGGCTACACCTTC. The whole variable domain, remainder taken from reference TRBV29-1 and TRBJ1-2, is SAVISQKPSRDICQRGTSLTIQCQVDSQVTMMFWYRQQPGQSLTLIATANQGSEATYESGFVIDKFPISRPNLTFSTLTVSNMSPEDSSIYLCSVEGGVRYGYTFGSGTRLTVV.

V gene TRBV7-2 combines with J gene TRBJ2-3; D gene ambiguous. The CDR3 spans 13 residues. Germline V gene lookup returns CDR1 SGHTA and CDR2 FQGNSA. Trimming pared 2 bases from V and 0 bases from J, leaving 3 bases between. CDR3: CASSLWSTDTQYF. CDR3 sequence (DNA): TGTGCCAGCAGCTTATGGAGCACAGATACGCAGTATTTT.

The chain employs TRBV9 and TRBJ2-2; tentatively, D is TRBD2 (5 bases). Trimming removed 1 base at V and 8 bases at J, with 6 bases between. From germline, CDR1 is SGDLS and CDR2 YYNGEE. This CDR3 region has 12 residues. Here the CDR3 DNA reads TGTGCCAGCAGCGTAAGCGGTGGGGAGCTGTTTTTT. Its translation is CASSVSGGELFF.

The chain recombines TRBV7-2 with TRBJ2-1; D not resolved. There are 11 residues in the CDR3. Looked up from germline, CDR1 is SGHTA and CDR2 is FQGNSA. Trimming shortened V by 4 bases and J by 3 bases, and 1 base separated the two germline ends. The CDR3 region has the DNA TGTGCCAGCAGCTACTACAATGAGCAGTTCTTC. This sequence encodes CASSYYNEQFF.

This chain connects TRBV19 to TRBJ2-1; possible D gene TRBD2, 7 bases. V dropped 1 base and J dropped 9 bases, with 13 bases sitting between them. Germline-derived CDR1 and CDR2 are LNHDA and SQIVND (reference sequence). This CDR3 is built from 14 residues. The CDR3 DNA reads TGTGCCAGTAGTATAGCGGCGGGGGCCGGTGAGCAGTTCTTC. This codes for CASSIAAGAGEQFF.

The CDR3 region has the DNA TGTGCCAGCAGCCGTGGGGGGCGGGCTAACTATGGCTACACCTTC. It yields the protein CASSRGGRANYGYTF. The rearrangement uses TRBV27 and TRBJ1-2, with a tentative D call TRBD1 (6 bases). The V end lost 6 bases, the J end lost 0 bases, and 14 bases lay between the germline ends. This CDR3 region has 15 residues. Germline CDR1 and CDR2: MNHEY and SMNVEV (reference sequence).

Written as DNA, the CDR3 is TGTGCCAGTAGGACCACAGGTAGCTCCTACAATGAGCAGTTCTTC. Amino acids: CASRTTGSSYNEQFF. The chain is built from TRBV19 and TRBJ2-1; perhaps TRBD1 as D (5 bases). CDR1 is LNHDA, CDR2 SQIVND, per germline (reference sequence). V lost 6 bases and J 0 bases, leaving 12 bases between the germline ends. CDR3 length equals 15 residues.

The chain joins TRBV9 to TRBJ1-5, with D possibly TRBD1 on 6 matching bases. This CDR3 has 14 residues. Trimming took off 5 bases at V and 7 bases at J, with 16 bases between the two ends. Germline loops: CDR1 SGDLS, CDR2 YYNGEE. The CDR3 loop is CASSEGGRGQPQHF. CDR3 coding DNA: TGTGCCAGCAGTGAGGGGGGACGGGGACAGCCCCAGCATTTT.